These 4 T cell receptor beta chains originate from one sample sequenced in a study of blood T cell repertoires in COVID-19. Profiled with immunoSEQ multiplex PCR; TCRdb holds only in-frame clones, not every one. The sample lists about 230,000 clones; 86% were seen once. The sample comprised PBMCs or T cells enriched from blood (not recorded which). These receptors originate from a woman between 45 and 65 years old in a cohort exposed to, infected with or recovered from COVID-19 (not recorded which).

The chain recombines TRBV4-3 with TRBJ2-3; TRBD2 aligns across 9 bases. Trimming cost V 0 bases and J 1 base; bases outside gene matches: 5. Germline V gives CDR1 LGHNA, CDR2 YSLEER. The CDR3 has 17 amino acids. This chain's CDR3 is CASSQELASGGTDTQYF. Written as DNA, the CDR3 is TGCGCCAGCAGCCAAGAACTCGCTAGCGGGGGCACAGATACGCAGTATTTT.

J is TRBJ2-1 and V is TRBV2, with 9 positions matching TRBD1. CDR1 is SNHLY and CDR2 is FYNNEI in the germline V gene. J was trimmed by 7 bases and V by 2 bases; bases with no gene match: 3. The CDR3 consists of 14 residues. The CDR3 loop is CASSESTGGNEQFF. In DNA form, the CDR3 reads TGTGCCAGCAGTGAATCGACAGGGGGGAATGAGCAGTTCTTC. The whole variable domain, remainder taken from reference TRBV2 and TRBJ2-1, is EPEVTQTPSHQVTQMGQEVILRCVPISNHLYFYWYRQILGQKVEFLVSFYNNEISEKSEIFDDQFSVERPDGSNFTLKIRSTKLEDSAMYFCASSESTGGNEQFFGPGTRLTVL.

V gene TRBV7-2 combines with J gene TRBJ1-2; D is ambiguous. The CDR3 extends over 15 amino acids. The V gene's germline CDR1 is SGHTA and CDR2 FQGNSA. Trimming cost V 1 base and J 5 bases, with 14 bases left between them. CDR3 loop: CASSLVRDPLYGYTF. In nucleotides, the CDR3 is TGTGCCAGCAGCTTAGTCCGGGATCCTTTATATGGCTACACCTTC.

This sequence joins TRBV27 and TRBJ1-6; D gene unclear. This CDR3 region has 17 residues. Germline-derived CDR1 and CDR2 are MNHEY and SMNVEV (reference sequence). V lost 4 bases and J lost 9, with 22 bases in between. CDR3 coding DNA: TGTGCCAGCAGTTATCGTGTCAGCACAAGACTAGGTTCACCCCTCCACTTT. This encodes CASSYRVSTRLGSPLHF.